These 14 T cell receptor beta chains share one sample of origin, sequenced in a study of T cells expressing NK-cell markers (TCRdb year 2020). Libraries were made using 5' RACE. Instrument on record: Illumina HiSeq 2000. TCRdb reprocessed the reads and provides one entry for every CDR3 protein sequence; no DNA is given. The sample table holds 550,000 to 600,000 distinct CDR3 sequences. The ten most abundant clones make up 3% to 4.5% of the sample. The source material was blood T cells: a sorted CD56 or NKG2C T cell subset, CD4+ or CD8+ T cells, or bulk PBMC T cells (not recorded which). All receptors come from a man aged 18 to 30 in good health. Donor details come from another sample of the same person, matched by shared clones.

This rearrangement joins TRBV3-1 to TRBJ2-1; with no DNA, the TCRdb D assignment of TRBD2 cannot be verified. CDR1 is LGHDT, CDR2 YNNKEL, per germline (reference sequence). The length of the CDR3 is 15 residues. The CDR3 is CASSQPSEASNEQFF.

The chain combines TRBV6-2 or TRBV6-3 with TRBJ2-1; TCRdb names TRBD2, which stays unverified in the absence of DNA. Germline CDR1 is MNHEY and CDR2 is SVGEGT. The CDR3 sequence is 16 residues long. CDR3 amino acids: CASSGYGTSSYNEQFF.

V is TRBV7-9 and J is TRBJ2-1; the D gene TCRdb calls, TRBD1, cannot be checked with no DNA. This CDR3 region has 12 residues. The germline V gene encodes CDR1 SEHNR and CDR2 FQNEAQ (reference sequence). The CDR3 reads CASSPAGAEQFF.

The chain has TRBV12-3 or TRBV12-4 and TRBJ1-6; TCRdb's D gene call, TRBD1, goes unchecked for lack of DNA. The CDR3 loop spans 15 amino acids. The CDR3: CASSLRTGSNSPLHF.

The chain has TRBV5-1 and TRBJ2-1; with no DNA, the TCRdb D assignment of TRBD1 cannot be verified. Per germline, CDR1 SGHRS and CDR2 YFSETQ. The length of the CDR3 is 16 residues. The CDR3 is CASSNPRTGTYNEQFF.

CDR3 loop: CASSLTTVPSGVAKNIQYF. The J gene is TRBJ2-4, the V gene TRBV18; TCRdb proposes TRBD2, but this gene call is untestable without DNA. CDR1 KGHSH and CDR2 LQKENI come from the germline V gene. This CDR3 is built from 19 residues.

The chain links TRBV4-3 to TRBJ1-1. This CDR3 has 16 amino acids. Germline V gene data show CDR1 as LGHNA and CDR2 as YSLEER. This CDR3 is CASSQGLAGWDTEAFF.

The CDR3: CASSEREGNNEQFF. The chain recombines TRBV7-8 with TRBJ2-1; lacking DNA, the TRBD2 call made by TCRdb goes unchecked. Germline lookup yields CDR1 SGHVS and CDR2 FQNEAQ. This CDR3 is 14 amino acids long.

This chain joins TRBV13 and TRBJ2-2; TCRdb proposes TRBD1, but this gene call is untestable without DNA. Germline V gene lookup returns CDR1 PRHDT and CDR2 FYEKMQ (reference sequence). The CDR3 is 15 amino acids. This chain's CDR3 is CASSRDRGHTGELFF.

This chain uses TRBV7-2 with TRBJ1-1; TCRdb's assignment of TRBD1 cannot be checked, as there is no DNA. The CDR3 is 16 amino acids. Germline V gene sequence: CDR1 SGHTA, CDR2 FQGNSA. The CDR3 sequence is CASSLGQGYMNTEAFF. Using reference TRBV7-2 and TRBJ1-1 for the parts outside the CDR3, the full variable domain is GAGVSQSPSNKVTEKGKDVELRCDPISGHTALYWYRQSLGQGLEFLIYFQGNSAPDKSGLPSDRFSAERTGGSVSTLTIQRTQQEDSAVYLCASSLGQGYMNTEAFFGQGTRLTVV.

The gene calls are TRBV20-1 and TRBJ2-3; without DNA, the TCRdb call of TRBD1 cannot be checked. Germline values: CDR1 DFQATT, CDR2 SNEGSKA (reference sequence). The CDR3 consists of 12 residues. The CDR3 loop is CSAPEQGDTQYF.

The V gene is TRBV23-1, the J gene TRBJ2-3. TRBV23-1 is labeled an ORF, and its function is uncertain. This CDR3 region has 16 residues. CDR3 sequence reads: CASRAKASSSTDTQYF.

This chain connects TRBV27 to TRBJ2-3; checking the TCRdb D call of TRBD1 is not possible without DNA. There are 14 residues in the CDR3. Germline lookup yields CDR1 MNHEY and CDR2 SMNVEV (reference sequence). The CDR3 region is CASSWGTGLDTQYF.

The gene calls are TRBV5-1 and TRBJ1-1; checking the TCRdb D call of TRBD1 is not possible without DNA. CDR3 length equals 15 residues. Germline-derived CDR1 and CDR2 are SGHRS and YFSETQ. The CDR3 region is CASSFRADSLPEAFF.